These 16 T cell receptor beta chains were sequenced from one sample in a study of T-cell reconstitution after alpha-beta-depleted transplantation in children. The authors prepared the TCRbeta library with unique molecular identifiers. TCRdb passed the PCR reads through MiXCR, listing each CDR3 protein once. The profile covers around 580,000 distinct CDR3 sequences, with roughly 27% appearing a single time and approximately 39% taken by the ten largest. Sequenced material: PBMCs, taken before TCRalphabeta/CD19-depleted stem cell transplant. The receptor source for this set is a boy younger than two with Wiskott-Aldrich syndrome, due to receive a stem cell transplant.

This chain connects TRBV29-1 to TRBJ1-1; maybe TRBD1 (6 bases). The germline gives CDR1 SQVTM, CDR2 ANQGSEA. The CDR3 length is 13 residues. The CDR3 spells CRASGGKNTEAFF. CDR3 in DNA: TGCAGGGCTTCCGGGGGCAAGAACACTGAAGCTTTCTTT.

This clonotype was recorded once. V and J are TRBV5-1 and TRBJ1-4; 8 bases align to TRBD1. V was pared by 3 bases and J by 4 bases, with 11 bases of the junction left unmatched. The germline gives CDR1 SGHRS, CDR2 YFSETQ. The CDR3 length is 17 residues. CDR3 residues: CASSWGSGTGRNEKLFF. Here the CDR3 DNA reads TGCGCCAGCAGCTGGGGGTCGGGGACAGGTCGTAATGAAAAACTGTTTTTT.

The chain has TRBV5-1 and TRBJ2-7; tentatively, D is TRBD2 (5 bases). Germline V gene data show CDR1 as SGHRS and CDR2 as YFSETQ. The germline V and J ends were trimmed by 0 bases and 3 bases, with 13 bases remaining between them. The CDR3 sequence is 15 residues long. The CDR3 spells CASSLGGFELYEQYF. The CDR3 DNA follows: TGCGCCAGCAGCTTGGGAGGGTTCGAACTCTACGAGCAGTACTTC.

This clonotype was detected a few times. This chain joins TRBV28 and TRBJ2-1; either TRBD1 or TRBD2 may supply D (6 bases each). The CDR3 totals 13 residues. V lost 5 bases, J lost 10 bases, and 15 bases lay in between. The V gene's germline CDR1 is MDHEN and CDR2 SYDVKM. The CDR3 nucleotides read TGTGCCAGCAGTCTTCTGGGGGGCGGGGAGCAGTTCTTC. Its translation: CASSLLGGGEQFF.

This clonotype was observed a few times. The rearrangement uses TRBV20-1 and TRBJ2-3; 8 bases align to TRBD1. After removal of 5 bases from V and 2 bases from J, the junction contained 3 bases not matched to a gene. Germline assignment: CDR1 DFQATT and CDR2 SNEGSKA (reference sequence). CDR3 length equals 13 residues. This CDR3 reads CSAQGASTDTQYF. CDR3 nucleotide sequence: TGCAGTGCTCAGGGGGCGTCCACAGATACGCAGTATTTT.

This clonotype occurred a few times. The chain carries TRBV5-1 and TRBJ1-1, with D unclear. The CDR3 runs 16 residues. V lost 0 bases, J lost 3 bases, and 15 bases lay in between. Germline CDR1 SGHRS, CDR2 YFSETQ. The CDR3 protein is CASSLEGLSWDTEAFF. As DNA, the CDR3 is TGCGCCAGCAGCTTGGAAGGGCTTTCCTGGGACACTGAAGCTTTCTTT. The full variable domain, rest sourced from reference TRBV5-1 and TRBJ1-1, is KAGVTQTPRYLIKTRGQQVTLSCSPISGHRSVSWYQQTPGQGLQFLFEYFSETQRNKGNFPGRFSGRQFSNSRSEMNVSTLELGDSALYLCASSLEGLSWDTEAFFGQGTRLTVV.

The chain uses TRBV5-1 and TRBJ2-2, with 11 positions matching TRBD2. Germline CDR1 is SGHRS and CDR2 is YFSETQ. Trimming at V came to 1 base and at J to 8 bases, leaving 4 bases not matched to a gene. This CDR3 has 15 residues. CDR3 loop: CASSLSGTSGGELFF. For the CDR3, the DNA is TGCGCCAGCAGCTTGTCCGGGACTAGCGGTGGGGAGCTGTTTTTT.

This chain links TRBV5-1 with TRBJ2-7; 11 nucleotides match TRBD2. The CDR3 is 16 residues long. Germline CDR1 reads SGHRS; CDR2 reads YFSETQ. The junction had 8 bases not matched to a gene; V was cut back by 6 bases and J by 0 bases. Written as DNA, the CDR3 is TGCGCCAGCACCAAGACTAGCGGGGTATCCTCCTACGAGCAGTACTTC. Residues: CASTKTSGVSSYEQYF.

The chain recombines TRBV20-1 with TRBJ2-7; TRBD1 aligns across 9 bases. Germline V lookup: CDR1 DFQATT, CDR2 SNEGSKA (reference sequence). V was pared by 6 bases and J by 1 base, with 10 bases of the junction left unmatched. This CDR3 has 15 amino acids. The CDR3 is CSAIGGQGISYEQYF. CDR3 nucleotide sequence: TGCAGTGCAATAGGAGGACAGGGGATTTCCTACGAGCAGTACTTC.

In its sample, this clonotype was seen a few times. The CDR3 nucleotides are TGTGCCAGCAGTCCCGTCAGGGTCACAGATACGCAGTATTTT. The encoded protein is CASSPVRVTDTQYF. The rearrangement joins TRBV27 to TRBJ2-3; possible D gene TRBD1, 5 bases. Germline lookup yields CDR1 MNHEY and CDR2 SMNVEV (reference sequence). The CDR3 loop spans 14 amino acids. V dropped 5 bases and J dropped 2 bases, with 11 bases sitting between them.

The chain links TRBV5-1 to TRBJ2-1; 9 nucleotides line up with TRBD1. From germline, CDR1 is SGHRS and CDR2 YFSETQ. The CDR3 has 14 residues. The J segment lost 8 bases and the V segment lost 4 bases, leaving 7 bases of the junction unmatched. The chain's CDR3 is CASSPGTGPHEQFF. In DNA form, the CDR3 reads TGCGCCAGCAGCCCTGGGACAGGGCCGCATGAGCAGTTCTTC. Full variable domain (remainder filled in from reference TRBV5-1 and TRBJ2-1): KAGVTQTPRYLIKTRGQQVTLSCSPISGHRSVSWYQQTPGQGLQFLFEYFSETQRNKGNFPGRFSGRQFSNSRSEMNVSTLELGDSALYLCASSPGTGPHEQFFGPGTRLTVL.

This clonotype was detected only a few times. The V and J genes are TRBV5-1 and TRBJ2-2, with D maybe TRBD2 (6 bases). Per germline, CDR1 SGHRS and CDR2 YFSETQ. This CDR3 is built from 17 residues. Trimming removed 5 bases from V and 2 bases from J, with 19 bases in between. The CDR3 protein is CASRTGLSFPNTGELFF. The CDR3 DNA sequence: TGCGCCAGCAGAACGGGACTCTCCTTTCCAAACACCGGGGAGCTGTTTTTT.

V usage is TRBV6-2 or TRBV6-3 and J usage is TRBJ1-5; 8 positions match TRBD1. Germline-derived CDR1 and CDR2 are MNHEY and SVGEGT. CDR3 length equals 15 residues. Trimming at V came to 4 bases and at J to 4 bases, leaving 6 bases not matched to a gene. The CDR3 sequence: CASSSLDRVNQPQHF. The CDR3 bases are TGTGCCAGCAGTTCACTGGACAGGGTAAATCAGCCCCAGCATTTT.

This clonotype was counted between two and nine times. The chain carries TRBV7-9 and TRBJ2-5; D is perhaps TRBD2 (6 bases). The germline gives CDR1 SEHNR, CDR2 FQNEAQ (reference sequence). CDR3 length: 14 amino acids. The V gene lost 4 bases and the J gene lost 0 bases, with 9 bases spanning the gap. This CDR3 is CASSSRENQETQYF. The DNA of the CDR3 is TGTGCCAGCAGCTCTCGGGAGAACCAAGAGACCCAGTACTTC. The full variable domain, in which reference TRBV7-9 and TRBJ2-5 provide the parts outside the CDR3, is DTGVSQNPRHKITKRGQNVTFRCDPISEHNRLYWYRQTLGQGPEFLTYFQNEAQLEKSRLLSDRFSAERPKGSFSTLEIQRTEQGDSAMYLCASSSRENQETQYFGPGTRLLVL.

The CDR3 nucleotides read TGCGCCAGCCTCCTCCGGGGTCGGTTCTTGGGGAACCGGAACACCGGGGAGCTGTTTTTT. It yields the protein CASLLRGRFLGNRNTGELFF. The chain joins TRBV10-2 to TRBJ2-2; D possibly corresponds to TRBD2 (5 bases). Trimming cost V 8 bases and J 1 base, with 29 bases left between them. Germline CDR1 reads WSHSY; CDR2 reads SAAADI. The CDR3 loop spans 20 amino acids.

This clonotype was seen only a few times. This chain joins TRBV20-1 and TRBJ2-7, with TRBD1 matching 7 bases. Unmatched junction bases numbered 8, after V lost 6 bases and J lost 3 bases. From germline, CDR1 is DFQATT and CDR2 SNEGSKA (reference sequence). CDR3 length: 13 amino acids. The CDR3 sequence: CSATDRQGYEQYF. The CDR3 bases are TGCAGTGCCACTGACCGACAGGGCTACGAGCAGTACTTC.